This TCR beta chain was captured in a study of OX40 agonist ivuxolimab in advanced cancers. About the study: Every 2 weeks, patients got intravenous ivuxolimab at one of six dose levels (0.01-10 mg/kg).

CDR1 is SGHDN, CDR2 FVKESK, per germline. V lost 6 bases and J lost 2, with 13 bases in between. The CDR3 covers 14 residues. Cycle 7 day 1, cycle 4 day 1, and baseline were the timepoints at which blood was sampled. Study results and limitations: In the 0.1 to 3.0 mg/kg range, CD4+ and CD8+ blood T cells had expanded clonally by week 6. Among the lowest peripheral clonal expansion occurred in 0.1-3.0 mg/kg partial responders.

This clone was seen a few times. Its target is not known. Only in-frame clones appear in the TCRdb table, and some are missing; sequencing was by immunoSEQ multiplex PCR. The sample lists tens of thousands of clones, about 88% occurring once. The V call is TRBV14, the J call TRBJ1-1; D unresolved. The source was CD4+ or CD8+ T cells sorted from blood, collected in a trial of the OX40 agonist ivuxolimab. The receptor's source is an adult with an advanced solid tumor such as melanoma, head and neck, liver or kidney cancer. CDR3 bases: TGTGCCAGCAGTCGGTTGAGCCCTAACACTGAAGCTTTCTTT. This encodes CASSRLSPNTEAFF. Variable domain in full (rest from reference TRBV14 and TRBJ1-1): EAGVTQFPSHSVIEKGQTVTLRCDPISGHDNLYWYRRVMGKEIKFLLHFVKESKQDESGMPNNRFLAERTGGTYSTLKVQPAELEDSGVYFCASSRLSPNTEAFFGQGTRLTVV.